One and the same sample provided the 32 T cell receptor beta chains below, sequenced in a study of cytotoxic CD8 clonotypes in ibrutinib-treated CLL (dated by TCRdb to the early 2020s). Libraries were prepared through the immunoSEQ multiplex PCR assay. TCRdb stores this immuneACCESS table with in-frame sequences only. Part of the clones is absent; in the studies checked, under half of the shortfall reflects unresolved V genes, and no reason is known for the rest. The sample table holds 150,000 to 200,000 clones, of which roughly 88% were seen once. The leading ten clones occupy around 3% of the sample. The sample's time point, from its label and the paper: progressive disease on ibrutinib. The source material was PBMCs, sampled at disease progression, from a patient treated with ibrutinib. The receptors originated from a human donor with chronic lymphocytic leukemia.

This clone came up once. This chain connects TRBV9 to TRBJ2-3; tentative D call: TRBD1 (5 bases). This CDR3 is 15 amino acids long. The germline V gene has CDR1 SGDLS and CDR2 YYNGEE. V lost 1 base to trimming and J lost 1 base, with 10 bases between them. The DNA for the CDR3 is TGTGCCAGCAGCGTACAGGGAACCCGCACAGATACGCAGTATTTT. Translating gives CASSVQGTRTDTQYF.

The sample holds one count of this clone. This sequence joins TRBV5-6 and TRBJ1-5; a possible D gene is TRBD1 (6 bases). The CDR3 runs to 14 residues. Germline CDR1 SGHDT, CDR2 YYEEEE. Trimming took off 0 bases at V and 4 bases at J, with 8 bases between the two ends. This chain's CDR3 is CASSLDRDNQPQHF. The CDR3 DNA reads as TGTGCCAGCAGCTTGGACAGGGATAATCAGCCCCAGCATTTT.

CDR3 coding DNA: TGTGCCAGCAGCTTAGAGGGGGAACGGGACAGACAAGAGACCCAGTACTTC. This sequence encodes CASSLEGERDRQETQYF. The rearrangement uses TRBV13 and TRBJ2-5, with 7 bases identical to TRBD1. CDR3 length: 17 amino acids. Losses at the gene ends were 1 base for V and 2 bases for J; bases not matched to a gene: 10. Germline CDR1 and CDR2: PRHDT and FYEKMQ (reference sequence).

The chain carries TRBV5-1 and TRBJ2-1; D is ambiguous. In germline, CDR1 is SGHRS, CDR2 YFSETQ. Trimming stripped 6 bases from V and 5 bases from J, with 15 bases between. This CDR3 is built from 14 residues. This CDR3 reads CASTNTRTNNEQFF. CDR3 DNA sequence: TGCGCCAGCACAAACACCAGAACGAACAATGAGCAGTTCTTC.

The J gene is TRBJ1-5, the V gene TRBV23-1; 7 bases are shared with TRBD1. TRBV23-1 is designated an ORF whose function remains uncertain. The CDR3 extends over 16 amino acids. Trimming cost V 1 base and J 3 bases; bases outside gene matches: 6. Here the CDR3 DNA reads TGCGCCAGCAGTCAATTTACAGGGGCGAACAATCAGCCCCAGCATTTT. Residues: CASSQFTGANNQPQHF.

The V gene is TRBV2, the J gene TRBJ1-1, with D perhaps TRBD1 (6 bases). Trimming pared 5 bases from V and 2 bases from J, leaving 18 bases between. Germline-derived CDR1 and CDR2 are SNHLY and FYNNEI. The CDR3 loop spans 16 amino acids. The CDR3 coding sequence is TGTGCCAGCAGTTCCTCCCAGGGGCTGGGAAACACTGAAGCTTTCTTT. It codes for CASSSSQGLGNTEAFF.

In nucleotides, the CDR3 is TGTGCCAGCACCCCGGCGGGGCCCGAGCAGTACTTC. Translation: CASTPAGPEQYF. V gene TRBV7-9 combines with J gene TRBJ2-7; D perhaps matches TRBD2 (6 bases). This CDR3 has 12 residues. Germline CDR1 reads SEHNR; CDR2 reads FQNEAQ (reference sequence). The ends were cut back, 7 bases at V and 6 bases at J, with 13 bases in the middle.

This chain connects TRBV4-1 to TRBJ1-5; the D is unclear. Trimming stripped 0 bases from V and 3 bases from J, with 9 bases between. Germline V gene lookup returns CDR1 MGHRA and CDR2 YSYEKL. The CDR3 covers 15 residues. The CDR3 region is CASSQDYPYNQPQHF. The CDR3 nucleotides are TGCGCCAGCAGCCAAGATTACCCGTACAATCAGCCCCAGCATTTT.

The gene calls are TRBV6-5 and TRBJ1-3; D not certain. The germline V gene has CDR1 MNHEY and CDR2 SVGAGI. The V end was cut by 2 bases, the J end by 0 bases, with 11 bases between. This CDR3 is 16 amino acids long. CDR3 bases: TGTGCCAGCAGTTACGGGGTTATCCGCTCTGGAAACACCATATATTTT. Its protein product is CASSYGVIRSGNTIYF.

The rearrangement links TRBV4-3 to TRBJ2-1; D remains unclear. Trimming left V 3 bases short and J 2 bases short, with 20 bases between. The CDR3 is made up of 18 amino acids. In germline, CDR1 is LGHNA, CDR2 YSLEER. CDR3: CASSQAPADPLTYNEQFF. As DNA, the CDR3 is TGCGCCAGCAGCCAGGCCCCTGCGGATCCACTGACCTACAATGAGCAGTTCTTC.

The CDR3 coding sequence is TGTGCCAGCAGCTTAGGGCGCCAGCCCTACGAGCAGTACTTC. This sequence encodes CASSLGRQPYEQYF. The gene calls are TRBV7-3 and TRBJ2-7; D gene uncertain. This CDR3 contains 14 residues. Germline V gene lookup returns CDR1 SGHTA and CDR2 FQGTGA. V dropped 2 bases and J dropped 2 bases, with 10 bases sitting between them.

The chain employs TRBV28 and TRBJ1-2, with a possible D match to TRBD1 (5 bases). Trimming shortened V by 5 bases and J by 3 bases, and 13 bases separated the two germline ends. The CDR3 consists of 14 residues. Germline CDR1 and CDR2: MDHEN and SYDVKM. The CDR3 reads CASSKRAGDYGYTF. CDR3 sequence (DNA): TGTGCCAGCAGTAAAAGGGCGGGGGACTATGGCTACACCTTC.

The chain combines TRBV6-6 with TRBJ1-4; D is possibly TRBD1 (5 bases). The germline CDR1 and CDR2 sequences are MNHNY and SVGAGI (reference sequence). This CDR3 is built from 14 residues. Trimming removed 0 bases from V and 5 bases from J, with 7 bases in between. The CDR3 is CASSYSRGNEKLFF. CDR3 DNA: TGTGCCAGCAGTTACTCTCGGGGGAATGAAAAACTGTTTTTT.

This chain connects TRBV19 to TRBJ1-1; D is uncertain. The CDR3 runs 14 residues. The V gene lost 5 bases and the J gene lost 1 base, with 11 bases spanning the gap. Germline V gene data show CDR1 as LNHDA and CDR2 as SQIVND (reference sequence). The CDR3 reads CASSPRAGNTEAFF. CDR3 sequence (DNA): TGTGCCAGTAGTCCCCGGGCGGGGAACACTGAAGCTTTCTTT. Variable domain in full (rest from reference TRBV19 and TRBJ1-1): DGGITQSPKYLFRKEGQNVTLSCEQNLNHDAMYWYRQDPGQGLRLIYYSQIVNDFQKGDIAEGYSVSREKKESFPLTVTSAQKNPTAFYLCASSPRAGNTEAFFGQGTRLTVV.

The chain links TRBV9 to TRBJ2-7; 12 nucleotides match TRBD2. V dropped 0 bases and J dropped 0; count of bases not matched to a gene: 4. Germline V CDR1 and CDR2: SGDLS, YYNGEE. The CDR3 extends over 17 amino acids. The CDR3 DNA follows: TGTGCCAGCAGCGTAGGACTAGCGGGAGCCCGCTCCTACGAGCAGTACTTC. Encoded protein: CASSVGLAGARSYEQYF. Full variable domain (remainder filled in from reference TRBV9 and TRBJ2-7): DSGVTQTPKHLITATGQRVTLRCSPRSGDLSVYWYQQSLDQGLQFLIQYYNGEERAKGNILERFSAQQFPDLHSELNLSSLELGDSALYFCASSVGLAGARSYEQYFGPGTRLTVT.

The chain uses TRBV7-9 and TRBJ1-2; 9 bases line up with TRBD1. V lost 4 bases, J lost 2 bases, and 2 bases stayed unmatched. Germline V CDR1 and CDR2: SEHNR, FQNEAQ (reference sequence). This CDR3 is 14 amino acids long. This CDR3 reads CASSSGQGNYGYTF. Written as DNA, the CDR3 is TGTGCCAGCAGCTCAGGACAGGGGAACTATGGCTACACCTTC.

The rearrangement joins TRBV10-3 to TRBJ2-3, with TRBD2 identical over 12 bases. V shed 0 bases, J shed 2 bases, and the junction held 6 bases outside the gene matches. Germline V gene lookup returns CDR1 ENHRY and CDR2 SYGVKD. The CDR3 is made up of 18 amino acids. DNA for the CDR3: TGTGCCATCAGTGAGTCTCCACTAGCGGGGGGCCTCACAGATACGCAGTATTTT. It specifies CAISESPLAGGLTDTQYF.

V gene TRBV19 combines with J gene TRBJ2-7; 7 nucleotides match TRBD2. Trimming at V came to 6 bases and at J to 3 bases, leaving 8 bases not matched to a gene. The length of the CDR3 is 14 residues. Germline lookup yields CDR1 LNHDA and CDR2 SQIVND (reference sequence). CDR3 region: CASRQGGGVYEQYF. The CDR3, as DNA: TGTGCCAGTAGACAAGGCGGGGGAGTCTACGAGCAGTACTTC.

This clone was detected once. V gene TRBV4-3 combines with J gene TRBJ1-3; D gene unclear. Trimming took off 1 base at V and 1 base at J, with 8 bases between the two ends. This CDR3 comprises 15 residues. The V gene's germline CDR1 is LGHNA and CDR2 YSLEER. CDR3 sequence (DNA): TGCGCCAGCAGCCAAGGCGGGATTTCTGGAAACACCATATATTTT. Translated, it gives CASSQGGISGNTIYF.

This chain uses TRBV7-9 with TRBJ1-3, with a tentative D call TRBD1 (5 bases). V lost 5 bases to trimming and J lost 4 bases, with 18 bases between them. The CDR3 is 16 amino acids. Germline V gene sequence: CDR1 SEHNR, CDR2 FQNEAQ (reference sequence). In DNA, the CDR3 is TGTGCCAGCAGCCCCGGAGGGGATCTGGCGGGAAACACCATATATTTT. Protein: CASSPGGDLAGNTIYF.

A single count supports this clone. CDR3 residues: CASSPPGAGQFF. CDR3 DNA sequence: TGTGCCAGCTCACCACCGGGTGCGGGGCAGTTCTTC. V and J are TRBV18 and TRBJ2-1; tentative D call: TRBD2 (5 bases). Per germline, CDR1 KGHSH and CDR2 LQKENI. This CDR3 region has 12 residues. With 0 bases removed from V and 12 bases from J, the gap between germline ends came to 9 bases. Full variable domain (rest looked up from reference TRBV18 and TRBJ2-1): NAGVMQNPRHLVRRRGQEARLRCSPMKGHSHVYWYRQLPEEGLKFMVYLQKENIIDESGMPKERFSAEFPKEGPSILRIQQVVRGDSAAYFCASSPPGAGQFFGPGTRLTVL.

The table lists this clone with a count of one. This CDR3 reads CASSWGGFDTEAFF. The CDR3 nucleotides read TGTGCCAGTAGTTGGGGCGGCTTTGACACTGAAGCTTTCTTT. The chain is built from TRBV19 and TRBJ1-1; D possibly corresponds to TRBD1 (5 bases). Per the germline V gene, CDR1 is LNHDA and CDR2 is SQIVND (reference sequence). Trimming left V 5 bases short and J 3 bases short, with 13 bases between. The length of the CDR3 is 14 residues.

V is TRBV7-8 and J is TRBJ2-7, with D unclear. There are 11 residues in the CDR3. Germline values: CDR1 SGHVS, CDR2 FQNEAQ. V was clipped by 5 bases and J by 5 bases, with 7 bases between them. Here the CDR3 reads CASSRMNEQYF. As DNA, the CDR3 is TGTGCCAGCAGCCGGATGAACGAGCAGTACTTC.

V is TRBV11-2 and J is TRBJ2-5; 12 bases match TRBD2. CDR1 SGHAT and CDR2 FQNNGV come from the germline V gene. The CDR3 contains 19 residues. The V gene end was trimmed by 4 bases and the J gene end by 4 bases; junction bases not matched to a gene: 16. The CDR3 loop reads CASSSGLAASGRALETQYF. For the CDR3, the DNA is TGTGCCAGCAGCTCGGGGTTGGCGGCTAGCGGGAGGGCCTTAGAGACCCAGTACTTC.

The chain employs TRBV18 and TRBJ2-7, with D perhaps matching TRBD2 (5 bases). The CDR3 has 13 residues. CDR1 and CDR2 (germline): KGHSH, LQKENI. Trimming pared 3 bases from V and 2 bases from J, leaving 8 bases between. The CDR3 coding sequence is TGTGCCAGCTCACCTACTAGAACCTACGAGCAGTACTTC. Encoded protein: CASSPTRTYEQYF.

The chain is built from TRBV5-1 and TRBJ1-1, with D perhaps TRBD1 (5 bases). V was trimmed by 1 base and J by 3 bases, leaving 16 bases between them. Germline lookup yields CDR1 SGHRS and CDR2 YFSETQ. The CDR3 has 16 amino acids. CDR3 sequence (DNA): TGCGCCAGCAGCTTGACAGGCCTGGCCTTGCACACTGAAGCTTTCTTT. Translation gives CASSLTGLALHTEAFF.

This CDR3 reads CASLSLSSGSKYEQYF. The CDR3 DNA follows: TGTGCCAGCCTATCCCTTTCTAGCGGGAGCAAGTACGAGCAGTACTTC. The rearrangement uses TRBV2 and TRBJ2-7, with 10 positions matching TRBD2. Germline V gene data show CDR1 as SNHLY and CDR2 as FYNNEI. The V segment lost 8 bases and the J segment 4 bases; nucleotides outside the gene matches: 14. CDR3 length: 16 residues. The full variable domain, its missing parts supplied by reference TRBV2 and TRBJ2-7, is EPEVTQTPSHQVTQMGQEVILRCVPISNHLYFYWYRQILGQKVEFLVSFYNNEISEKSEIFDDQFSVERPDGSNFTLKIRSTKLEDSAMYFCASLSLSSGSKYEQYFGPGTRLTVT.

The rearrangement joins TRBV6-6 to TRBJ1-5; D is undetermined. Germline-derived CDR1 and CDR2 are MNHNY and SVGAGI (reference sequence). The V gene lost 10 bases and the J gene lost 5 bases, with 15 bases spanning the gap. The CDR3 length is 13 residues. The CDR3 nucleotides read TGTGCCACTCACTCTTTGGGCCATCAGCCCCAGCATTTT. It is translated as CATHSLGHQPQHF.

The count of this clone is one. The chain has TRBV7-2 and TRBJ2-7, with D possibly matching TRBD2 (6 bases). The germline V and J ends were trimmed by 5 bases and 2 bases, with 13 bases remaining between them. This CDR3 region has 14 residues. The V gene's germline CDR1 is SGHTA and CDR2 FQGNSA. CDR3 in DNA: TGTGCCAGCAGCCGGAGCGGAGGGACCTACGAGCAGTACTTC. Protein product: CASSRSGGTYEQYF.

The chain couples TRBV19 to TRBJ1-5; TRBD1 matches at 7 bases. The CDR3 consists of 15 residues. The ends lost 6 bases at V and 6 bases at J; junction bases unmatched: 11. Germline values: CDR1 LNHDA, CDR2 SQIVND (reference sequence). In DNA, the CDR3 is TGTGCCAGTAGGGTGACAGGGATCTACAGTCAGCCCCAGCATTTT. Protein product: CASRVTGIYSQPQHF.

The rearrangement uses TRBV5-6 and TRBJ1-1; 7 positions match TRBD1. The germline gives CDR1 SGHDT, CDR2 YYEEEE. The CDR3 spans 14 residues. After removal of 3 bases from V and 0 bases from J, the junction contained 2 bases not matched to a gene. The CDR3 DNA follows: TGTGCCAGCAGCTGGGGACAGCTGAACACTGAAGCTTTCTTT. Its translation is CASSWGQLNTEAFF.

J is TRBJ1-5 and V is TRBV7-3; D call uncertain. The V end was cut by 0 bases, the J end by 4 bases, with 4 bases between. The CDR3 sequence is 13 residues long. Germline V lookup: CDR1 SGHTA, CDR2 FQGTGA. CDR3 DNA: TGTGCCAGCAGCTTAACGGCAAATCAGCCCCAGCATTTT. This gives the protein CASSLTANQPQHF.